Following are 13 T cell receptor beta chains from one sample sequenced in a study of T cell responses to AZD1222 COVID-19 vaccine. Clones were read by immunoSEQ multiplex PCR, and TCRdb kept only the in-frame ones, dropping some. The data show around 120,000 clones, 87% seen once. Sequences were derived from peripheral blood, sampled on day 0 of AZD1222 vaccination. These receptors all come from an adult in good health.

This clone was seen once. The chain combines TRBV25-1 with TRBJ2-5; the match to TRBD1 covers 12 bases. Germline CDR1 is MGHDK and CDR2 is SYGVNS. CDR3 size: 15 residues. V lost 9 bases to trimming and J lost 5 bases; unmatched junction nucleotides: 10. Written as DNA, the CDR3 is TGTGCCAGTCATTCCGGGACAGGGGGCGCGGAGACCCAGTACTTC. It specifies CASHSGTGGAETQYF.

The gene calls are TRBV12-3 or TRBV12-4 and TRBJ2-5; D possibly corresponds to TRBD1 (5 bases). This CDR3 is 13 amino acids long. The V end lost 5 bases, the J end lost 4 bases, and 11 bases lay between the germline ends. CDR3 DNA sequence: TGTGCCAGCAGTAAACAGGTGGGAGAGACCCAGTACTTC. Protein sequence: CASSKQVGETQYF.

The chain combines TRBV7-2 with TRBJ1-4, with 10 bases matching TRBD1. The CDR3 totals 14 residues. Trimming removed 1 base from V and 7 bases from J; junction bases left unmatched: 0. CDR1 and CDR2 (germline): SGHTA, FQGNSA. In DNA, the CDR3 is TGTGCCAGCAGCTTAGGGACAGGGGGTGAAAAACTGTTTTTT. Translated, it gives CASSLGTGGEKLFF.

The genes are TRBV6-2 or TRBV6-3 and TRBJ2-4, with D possibly being TRBD1 or TRBD2 (5 bases each). Germline values: CDR1 MNHEY, CDR2 SVGEGT. The germline V and J ends were trimmed by 5 bases and 0 bases, with 14 bases remaining between them. The CDR3 covers 16 residues. CDR3: CASSPQGREAKNIQYF. The CDR3 DNA sequence: TGTGCCAGCAGTCCCCAGGGTCGGGAAGCCAAAAACATTCAGTACTTC.

This clone has only a few counts. The rearrangement joins TRBV6-1 to TRBJ2-3; 12 bases map to TRBD2. V gave up 3 bases and J gave up 4 bases; unmatched junction bases: 2. The CDR3 is 15 residues long. Germline loops: CDR1 MNHNS, CDR2 SASEGT. CDR3 region: CASSDLAGGADTQYF. The CDR3 DNA is TGTGCCAGCAGTGATCTAGCGGGGGGGGCAGATACGCAGTATTTT.

The chain links TRBV5-1 to TRBJ2-1; the match to TRBD2 covers 7 bases. With V trimmed by 4 bases and J by 0 bases, 7 bases remained unmatched. This CDR3 is built from 16 residues. Germline loops: CDR1 SGHRS, CDR2 YFSETQ. Written as DNA, the CDR3 is TGCGCCAGCAGCCCGGCAGCGGGGAGCTCCTACAATGAGCAGTTCTTC. Protein: CASSPAAGSSYNEQFF.

V is TRBV7-6 and J is TRBJ2-5; 7 positions agree with TRBD2. Germline-derived CDR1 and CDR2 are SGHVS and FNYEAQ. Trimming at V came to 3 bases and at J to 0 bases, leaving 4 bases not matched to a gene. The CDR3 runs to 15 residues. DNA of the CDR3: TGTGCCAGCAGCTTGTGGGGGGGGGACCAAGAGACCCAGTACTTC. Translation: CASSLWGGDQETQYF.

J is TRBJ2-1 and V is TRBV6-4, with 8 bases lining up with TRBD1. Germline values: CDR1 MRHNA, CDR2 SNTAGT. V was pared by 0 bases and J by 12 bases, with 10 bases of the junction left unmatched. The length of the CDR3 is 15 residues. Written as DNA, the CDR3 is TGTGCCAGCAGTGACTCGGACAGGGTAGGATTAGCGCAGTTCTTC. Amino acids: CASSDSDRVGLAQFF.

This chain joins TRBV6-5 and TRBJ1-5, with 9 bases lining up with TRBD1. The V gene end was trimmed by 5 bases and the J gene end by 6 bases; junction bases not matched to a gene: 5. Germline V lookup: CDR1 MNHEY, CDR2 SVGAGI. The CDR3 is 14 amino acids. The chain's CDR3 is CASSQGQGAQPQHF. As DNA, the CDR3 is TGTGCCAGCAGTCAGGGACAGGGCGCTCAGCCCCAGCATTTT.

This clone was seen just once. The CDR3, as DNA: TGTGCCAGAAGCCCTGAAGCTTTCTTT. Its translation is CARSPEAFF. This sequence joins TRBV5-3 and TRBJ1-1; no clear D gene. TRBV5-3 is marked as an open reading frame, function uncertain. This CDR3 comprises 9 residues. The germline V and J ends were trimmed by 4 bases and 6 bases, with 1 base remaining between them.

The rearrangement joins TRBV7-9 to TRBJ1-1; D is ambiguous. CDR3 length: 12 residues. V lost 5 bases and J 13 bases, leaving 17 bases between the germline ends. Germline V gene data show CDR1 as SEHNR and CDR2 as FQNEAQ (reference sequence). CDR3: CASSPRRLFLFF. CDR3 bases: TGTGCCAGCAGCCCACGACGGCTCTTTCTTTTCTTT.

V and J are TRBV11-1 and TRBJ2-1, with a possible D match to TRBD2 (5 bases). V was pared by 3 bases and J by 7 bases, with 13 bases between. The CDR3 runs to 14 residues. Germline V CDR1 and CDR2: SGHAT, FQDESV (reference sequence). The CDR3 region has the DNA TGTGCCAGCAGCTTTAGCGTATCGGGGAATGAGCAGTTCTTC. Translation gives CASSFSVSGNEQFF.

The chain has TRBV6-1 and TRBJ1-1, with a weak D call TRBD1 (5 bases). Germline CDR1 is MNHNS and CDR2 is SASEGT. This CDR3 is built from 13 residues. Trimming shortened V by 3 bases and J by 4 bases, and 9 bases separated the two germline ends. CDR3: CASSDRVGTEAFF. The CDR3 nucleotides read TGTGCCAGCAGTGACAGGGTAGGCACTGAAGCTTTCTTT.